One TCR beta chain is described in this entry. This specimen comes from a study of blood T cell repertoires in COVID-19. The overall study: The United States, Italy and Spain provided the acute and convalescent COVID-19 samples. T cells, B-cell-depleted T cells, or PBMCs supplied cDNA or gDNA.

This CDR3 has 18 amino acids. Seattle's enrolled individuals joined amid active infection and were then monitored longitudinally. In the source study's methods: From reference gene primer amplification, estimates of nucleated cell counts were derived. Assay used: immunoSEQ multiplex PCR; TCRdb lists only in-frame clones, some missing. Clone size and the V and J calls come from that table; the DNA yielded D and trimming. The profile shows about 180,000 clones, roughly 84% of them singletons. Sequences were obtained from peripheral blood. The chain links TRBV1 to TRBJ2-3; the table gives TRBD1 as D, unverified against the DNA. TRBV1 is termed a pseudogene. The source of this sequence is a person aged 65-85 years with COVID-19, enrolled during active disease. The CDR3 DNA reads TGCACCAGCAGCCACCCGGGGTGGGACAGGGCAGTTGGAGATACGCAGTATTTT. Translated: CTSSHPGWDRAVGDTQYF.